This T cell receptor beta chain was sequenced in a study of T cell responses to AZD1222 COVID-19 vaccine. Regarding the study as a whole: Spike-specific TCR breadth and depth both grew after two AZD1222 doses. Clonal diversity may have been underestimated, and the donors were mostly white British, with more females than males.

The table came from immunoSEQ multiplex PCR; TCRdb's copy has only in-frame clones and leaves some out. The sample contains fewer than 200,000 clones, roughly 92% of which appear only once. The V end was cut by 3 bases, the J end by 4 bases, with 9 bases between. Germline CDR1 reads LNHDA; CDR2 reads SQIVND (reference sequence). This CDR3 is 14 amino acids long. A note on this clone: Antigen unknown.

This TCR derives from an adult in good health. Sequenced here: peripheral blood, sampled on day 0 of AZD1222 vaccination. The chain carries TRBV19 and TRBJ2-2, with a weak D call TRBD1 (5 bases). The CDR3 sequence is CASSIFRATGELFF. DNA for the CDR3: TGTGCCAGTAGTATTTTCAGGGCCACCGGGGAGCTGTTTTTT.